Listed below are T cell receptor beta chains from one sample, sequenced in a study of control samples from healthy donors and cancer patients. Only in-frame clones appear in the TCRdb table, and some are missing; sequencing was by immunoSEQ multiplex PCR. The sample lists about 130,000 clones, over 85% seen once, with 3.6% in the top ten. Sequenced material: blood. Receptors were obtained from a man under 40 in good health. Both conserved end residues are part of each CDR3. The D gene is left open where the match is weak. Size tells how often a clone was seen (once, few, many) or the class of an expanded clone, and some rows leave it out.

d_gene	abundance	v_gene	j_gene	CDR3nt	CDR3aa
-	-	TRBV15	TRBJ2-7	TGTGCCACCAGCAGAGATCGTCGGTCCTACGAGCAGTACTTC	CATSRDRRSYEQYF
-	-	TRBV7-8	TRBJ1-1	TGTGCCAGCAGCACCCCCGCTCGGGGGAACACTGAAGCTTTCTTT	CASSTPARGNTEAFF
-	once	TRBV13	TRBJ2-7	TGTGCCACGCAAGGGGGATCCTACGAGCAGTACTTC	CATQGGSYEQYF
-	few	TRBV7-2	TRBJ2-2	TGTGCCAGCAGCCCCCTCCCCCAACTTACCGGGGAGCTGTTTTTT	CASSPLPQLTGELFF
-	-	TRBV28	TRBJ2-3	TGTGCCAGCAGCCAAGGGGGGTTGGGGACAGATACGCAGTATTTT	CASSQGGLGTDTQYF
-	-	TRBV9	TRBJ1-6	TGTGCCAGCAGCGTTGGTGCAGGCCGTAATTCACCCCTCCACTTT	CASSVGAGRNSPLHF
-	once	TRBV6-2/TRBV6-3	TRBJ2-2	TGTGCCAGCAGTTACCCTGAACAGGGCCCCGGGGAGCTGTTTTTT	CASSYPEQGPGELFF
-	once	TRBV6-5	TRBJ2-7	TGTGCCAGCAGTTACGCGGGTGCTTTGTCCTACGAGCAGTACTTC	CASSYAGALSYEQYF
TRBD2	-	TRBV28	TRBJ2-3	TGTGCCAGCATTGCGGGGGGCCAGGGAGATACGCAGTATTTT	CASIAGGQGDTQYF
TRBD2	-	TRBV27	TRBJ2-1	TGTGCCAGCAGCTTAAGCGGGAGCTCCTACAATGAGCAGTTCTTC	CASSLSGSSYNEQFF
TRBD1	-	TRBV6-6	TRBJ1-1	TGTGCCAGCAGTTGGGGACAGGGGAGCACTGAAGCTTTCTTT	CASSWGQGSTEAFF
-	-	TRBV24-1	TRBJ1-2	TGTGCCACCAGTGATTTCCCCGCGCAGCAGGGCCTCTATGGCTACACCTTC	CATSDFPAQQGLYGYTF
-	-	TRBV5-1	TRBJ1-3	TGCGCCAGCAGCATCGGGACGGACTCTGGAAACACCATATATTTT	CASSIGTDSGNTIYF
-	-	TRBV5-1	TRBJ2-5	TGCGCCAGCGGTAGCTCTGGCGCTCAAGAGACCCAGTACTTC	CASGSSGAQETQYF
TRBD1	-	TRBV19	TRBJ1-4	TGTGCCAGTAGTATTGGCACAGGGGGCCGCGAAAAACTGTTTTTT	CASSIGTGGREKLFF
-	-	TRBV29-1	TRBJ2-7	TGCAGCGTTGAAGATCAGTGGGAGATGGAGCAGTACTTC	CSVEDQWEMEQYF
-	-	TRBV6-5	TRBJ1-5	TGTGCCAGCAGTTATTCGAGGGATCAGCCCCAGCATTTT	CASSYSRDQPQHF
-	-	TRBV5-6	TRBJ1-5	TGTGCCAGCAGCTTTGGGGTCAATCAGCCCCAGCATTTT	CASSFGVNQPQHF
TRBD1	-	TRBV2	TRBJ1-1	TGTGCCAGCAGGGGACAGAAGAACACTGAAGCTTTCTTT	CASRGQKNTEAFF
-	-	TRBV5-6	TRBJ1-1	TGTGCCAGCACCACCTGGACGGTGAACACTGAAGCTTTCTTT	CASTTWTVNTEAFF
-	-	TRBV4-2	TRBJ1-2	TGTGCCAGCAGCCAAGGGAATCGGGCCTATGGCTACACCTTC	CASSQGNRAYGYTF
-	-	TRBV21-1	TRBJ1-1	TGTGCCAGCAGCAACGGTAGGAGGTCTCGTTCCGTCGACACTGAAGCTTTCTTT	CASSNGRRSRSVDTEAFF
-	-	TRBV5-1	TRBJ1-1	TGCGCCAGCAGCTTTCCGGCGGGGGGCCGGAACACTGAAGCTTTCTTT	CASSFPAGGRNTEAFF
TRBD2	-	TRBV27	TRBJ2-5	TGTGCCAGCAGTTTATCCCGGACTAGCACCCAAGAGACCCAGTACTTC	CASSLSRTSTQETQYF
-	-	TRBV6-5	TRBJ1-6	TGTGCCAGCAGTCGCCAAACTAATTCACCCCTCCACTTT	CASSRQTNSPLHF
TRBD2	-	TRBV10-3	TRBJ2-7	TGTGCCATCAGTGAGAGGACTAGCGGAGGCTACGAGCAGTACTTC	CAISERTSGGYEQYF
-	-	TRBV15	TRBJ2-1	TGTGCCACCAGCAGTGGCGGGGTCGTCAATGAGCAGTTCTTC	CATSSGGVVNEQFF
-	-	TRBV2	TRBJ1-2	TGTGCCAGCAGTGAAGGAGCCCGCAGGGGCTACACCTTC	CASSEGARRGYTF
TRBD1	-	TRBV29-1	TRBJ1-1	TGCAGCGTTGTGACAGGGGCGGCGAACACTGAAGCTTTCTTT	CSVVTGAANTEAFF
-	-	TRBV10-1	TRBJ1-5	TGCGCCAGCCCCGGGCGCCGCGGCAATCAGCCCCAGCATTTT	CASPGRRGNQPQHF
-	-	TRBV6-1	TRBJ1-2	TGTGCCAGCAGTGAAGCGCGGCAGGGCTATGGCTACACCTTC	CASSEARQGYGYTF
-	-	TRBV7-8	TRBJ1-2	TGTGCCAGCAGCTTTGGCCTTTACGGCTACACCTTC	CASSFGLYGYTF
-	-	TRBV19	TRBJ1-1	TGTGCCAGTAGTAGGGACGGTAACACTGAAGCTTTCTTT	CASSRDGNTEAFF
-	-	TRBV27	TRBJ1-2	TGTGCCAGCAGTTTATCGGGCCCAGGAGGCTATGGCTACACCTTC	CASSLSGPGGYGYTF
TRBD1	-	TRBV4-1	TRBJ1-6	TGCGCCAGCAGCCAAGGGACAGGGGGGTCACCCCTCCACTTT	CASSQGTGGSPLHF
TRBD2	-	TRBV5-1	TRBJ2-7	TGCGCCAGCAGCGCCCCGAGGCGGGGGTACTACGAGCAGTACTTC	CASSAPRRGYYEQYF
-	-	TRBV2	TRBJ1-4	TGTGCCAGCAATTTGACTCCTAATGAAAAACTGTTTTTT	CASNLTPNEKLFF
-	-	TRBV7-2	TRBJ1-2	TGTGCCAGCAGCTTAAACCCCAGGGCTTTCTATGGCTACACCTTC	CASSLNPRAFYGYTF
-	-	TRBV12-3/TRBV12-4	TRBJ2-3	TGTGCCAGCAGTTACCCCCCCACAGATACGCAGTATTTT	CASSYPPTDTQYF
-	-	TRBV7-9	TRBJ2-7	TGTGCCAGCAGCACCCCCGGACAGATCTACGAGCAGTACTTC	CASSTPGQIYEQYF
-	-	TRBV4-3	TRBJ1-5	TGCGCCAGCAGCCAAGAGGCGGCATCCCATCAGCCCCAGCATTTT	CASSQEAASHQPQHF
-	-	TRBV12-3/TRBV12-4	TRBJ2-7	TGTGCCAGCAGTTTATATATACCCTACGAGCAGTACTTC	CASSLYIPYEQYF
-	-	TRBV3-1/TRBV3-2	TRBJ2-7	TGTGCCAGCAGCCAAGATTCAGGGAACTACGAGCAGTACTTC	CASSQDSGNYEQYF
-	-	TRBV30	TRBJ2-6	TGTGCCTTCCACAGCTTCTCTGGGGCCAACGTCCTGACTTTC	CAFHSFSGANVLTF
-	once	TRBV7-7	TRBJ2-3	TGTGCTAGCAGCCCCGGACTCTTGGATACGCAGTATTTT	CASSPGLLDTQYF
-	-	TRBV11-2	TRBJ2-5	TGTGCCAGCAGCTTCGGCAGGCAAGAGACCCAGTACTTC	CASSFGRQETQYF
-	-	TRBV6-1	TRBJ2-7	TGTGCCAGCAGTGAACTGGCCAGTAGCTCCTACGAGCAGTACTTC	CASSELASSSYEQYF
TRBD2	-	TRBV2	TRBJ2-2	TGTGCCAGCAGTTGGACTAGCGGGGGGCCGAACACCGGGGAGCTGTTTTTT	CASSWTSGGPNTGELFF
-	once	TRBV7-2	TRBJ1-2	TGTGCCAGCAGCTTTCAAATTACAGAGCTAGATGGCTACACCTTC	CASSFQITELDGYTF
-	-	TRBV7-2	TRBJ2-3	TGTGCCAGCAGCTTTCGAACCACCCCAGATACGCAGTATTTT	CASSFRTTPDTQYF
-	-	TRBV5-1	TRBJ1-1	TGCGCCAGCAGCTTGCTGGGGGATAGGGGCACTGAAGCTTTCTTT	CASSLLGDRGTEAFF
-	-	TRBV29-1	TRBJ1-4	TGCAGCGTTACCGGACAGAATGAAAAACTGTTTTTT	CSVTGQNEKLFF
-	-	TRBV10-1	TRBJ1-2	TGCGCCAGCAGTCAACAGCCACCTAACTATGGCTACACCTTC	CASSQQPPNYGYTF
-	-	TRBV9	TRBJ2-5	TGTGCCAGCAGCGTAGAAGGGAAGGGAGGTTGGGAAGAGACCCAGTACTTC	CASSVEGKGGWEETQYF
TRBD1	-	TRBV4-3	TRBJ2-7	TGCGCCAGCAGCCAAGATCGGGGACAGGACAGGCGATACTTC	CASSQDRGQDRRYF
-	-	TRBV2	TRBJ2-2	TGTGCCAGCAGTGGATACCGCGGGGAGCTGTTTTTT	CASSGYRGELFF
-	-	TRBV4-1	TRBJ2-7	TGCGCCAGCAGCCAAGGAACAGGCTACGAGCAGTACTTC	CASSQGTGYEQYF